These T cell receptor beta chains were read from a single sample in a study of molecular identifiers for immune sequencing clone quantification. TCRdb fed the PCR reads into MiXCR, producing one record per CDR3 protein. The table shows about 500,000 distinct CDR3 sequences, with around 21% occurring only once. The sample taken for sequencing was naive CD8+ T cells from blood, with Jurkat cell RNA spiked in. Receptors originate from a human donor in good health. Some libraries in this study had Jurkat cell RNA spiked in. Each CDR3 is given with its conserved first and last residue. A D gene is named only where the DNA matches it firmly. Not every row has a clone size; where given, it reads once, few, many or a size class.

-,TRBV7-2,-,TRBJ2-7,CASTDSSYEQYF,TGTGCCAGCACGGACAGCTCCTACGAGCAGTACTTC
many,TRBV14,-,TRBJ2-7,CASSPADEQYF,TGTGCCAGCAGCCCAGCTGACGAGCAGTACTTC
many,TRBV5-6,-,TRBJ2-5,CASRPSGGVETQYF,TGTGCCAGCCGCCCCTCTGGGGGAGTAGAGACCCAGTACTTC
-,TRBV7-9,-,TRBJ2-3,CASSPTGLGVRTDTQYF,TGTGCCAGCAGCCCAACAGGGCTAGGGGTGCGCACAGATACGCAGTATTTT
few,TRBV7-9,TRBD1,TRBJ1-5,CASRFLRDRGPDQPQHF,TGTGCCAGCAGGTTCCTACGTGACAGGGGGCCCGATCAGCCCCAGCATTTT
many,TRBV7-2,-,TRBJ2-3,CASSPTTRARGDTQYF,TGTGCCAGCAGCCCAACTACCAGGGCTCGGGGAGATACGCAGTATTTT
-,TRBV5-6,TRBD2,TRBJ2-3,CGSSPPVRTSALEGPDTQYF,TGTGGCAGCAGCCCACCTGTTCGAACTAGCGCCCTCGAGGGTCCAGATACGCAGTATTTT
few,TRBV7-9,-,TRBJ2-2,CASSLGKTKNTGELFF,TGTGCCAGCAGCTTAGGAAAGACGAAGAACACCGGGGAGCTGTTTTTT
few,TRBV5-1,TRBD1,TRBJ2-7,CASSLVGQEHEQYF,TGCGCCAGCAGCTTGGTTGGACAGGAACACGAGCAGTACTTC
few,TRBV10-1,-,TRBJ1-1,CASSETKTADTEAFF,TGCGCCAGCAGTGAGACAAAGACCGCCGACACTGAAGCTTTCTTT
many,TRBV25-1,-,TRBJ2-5,CASKQRETQYF,TGTGCCAGCAAACAGCGGGAGACCCAGTACTTC
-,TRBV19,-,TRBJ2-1,CASSILQRFSYNEQFF,TGTGCCAGTAGTATATTGCAGCGTTTCTCCTACAATGAGCAGTTCTTC
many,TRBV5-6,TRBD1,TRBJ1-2,CASSRTPPGQRNYGYTF,TGTGCCAGCAGCCGAACCCCTCCGGGACAGCGCAACTATGGCTACACCTTC
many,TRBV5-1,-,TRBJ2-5,CASSLFSPPQETQYF,TGCGCCAGCAGCTTGTTTAGCCCACCTCAAGAGACCCAGTACTTC
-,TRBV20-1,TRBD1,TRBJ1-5,CSARDRGYNNQPQHF,TGCAGTGCTAGGGACAGGGGGTATAACAATCAGCCCCAGCATTTT
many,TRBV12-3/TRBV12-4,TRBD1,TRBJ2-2,CASSPSAADRGGTGELFF,TGTGCCAGCAGCCCCTCGGCTGCCGACAGGGGTGGCACCGGGGAGCTGTTTTTT
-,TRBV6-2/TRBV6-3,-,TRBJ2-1,CASSYSPIGAGRNNEQFF,TGTGCCAGCAGTTACTCCCCCATTGGGGCAGGGCGCAACAATGAGCAGTTCTTC
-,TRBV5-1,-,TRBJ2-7,CASSLDPADGPYEQYF,TGCGCCAGCAGCTTGGACCCCGCTGACGGGCCTTACGAGCAGTACTTC
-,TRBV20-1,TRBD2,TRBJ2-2,CSAPRLAGGGGELFF,TGCAGTGCCCCCAGACTAGCGGGAGGGGGCGGGGAGCTGTTTTTT
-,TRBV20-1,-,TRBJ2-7,CSARDPLGSSLEQYF,TGCAGTGCTAGAGACCCACTGGGGAGTTCACTCGAGCAGTACTTC
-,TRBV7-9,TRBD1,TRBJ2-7,CASSFPQDRDRYEQYF,TGTGCCAGCAGCTTTCCCCAGGACAGGGATCGGTACGAGCAGTACTTC
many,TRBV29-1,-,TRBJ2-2,CSVEDPPNTGELFF,TGCAGCGTTGAAGATCCGCCGAACACCGGGGAGCTGTTTTTT
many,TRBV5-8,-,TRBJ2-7,CASSLKLTYEQYF,TGTGCCAGCAGCTTGAAACTGACATACGAGCAGTACTTC